The 4 T cell receptor beta chains given below trace back to one sample, sequenced in a study of T-cell memory formation after mild COVID-19. TCRdb reanalysed the 5' RACE reads using MiXCR and keeps one entry per CDR3 protein. This sample yields about 320,000 distinct CDR3 sequences, of which around an eighth are seen a single time; roughly a fifth belongs to the top ten. The material sequenced was PBMCs or a T cell subset sorted from them (not recorded which). All receptors come from a man aged 18 to 30 who had mild COVID-19 (a few samples of this study predate the infection). Cell type and time point are not known.

This clonotype has ten or more counts. The rearrangement uses TRBV12-3 or TRBV12-4 and TRBJ1-1, with a weak D call TRBD1 (5 bases). This CDR3 spans 14 amino acids. The germline V and J ends were trimmed by 5 bases and 0 bases, with 10 bases remaining between them. For the CDR3, the DNA is TGTGCCAGCAGTCCAGGGCGAGTGAACACTGAAGCTTTCTTT. It encodes CASSPGRVNTEAFF.

This clonotype was detected a few times. The chain employs TRBV4-2 and TRBJ2-3, with TRBD2 matching 13 bases. The length of the CDR3 is 17 residues. CDR1 and CDR2 (germline): LGHNA, YNFKEQ. V shed 2 bases, J shed 3 bases, and the junction held 5 bases outside the gene matches. The CDR3: CASSQRLAGGQTDTQYF. The CDR3 nucleotides are TGTGCCAGCAGCCAACGACTAGCGGGGGGCCAAACAGATACGCAGTATTTT.

This clonotype came up a few times. V is TRBV25-1 and J is TRBJ1-6; 7 bases line up with TRBD1. Germline V gene data show CDR1 as MGHDK and CDR2 as SYGVNS. The CDR3 runs to 13 residues. V shed 7 bases and J 7 bases; nucleotides not matched to a gene: 4. CDR3 nucleotide sequence: TGTGCCAGCAAGGGGACAGTCAATTCACCCCTCCACTTT. This encodes CASKGTVNSPLHF.

This clonotype has a handful of counts. The V gene is TRBV20-1, the J gene TRBJ1-6; 7 bases are a match to TRBD1. Losses at the gene ends were 8 bases for V and 7 bases for J; bases not matched to a gene: 8. The germline V gene has CDR1 DFQATT and CDR2 SNEGSKA (reference sequence). CDR3 length: 13 residues. CDR3 bases: TGCAGTCAGAGGGACAGAGAAAATTCACCCCTCCACTTT. It encodes CSQRDRENSPLHF.